This T cell receptor beta chain derives from a study of CD8+ T cells in alopecia areata. Sampling of alopecia areata patients yielded lesional scalp punch biopsies as well as peripheral blood. RNA extraction was followed by reverse transcription into cDNA, which acted as the sequencing template. Sequenced by immunoSEQ multiplex PCR; TCRdb stores in-frame clones only, minus some. In the table there are 120,000 or so clones, about 46% of which are singletons. This CDR3 is built from 13 residues. Deletions cut 7 bases from V and 5 bases from J, with 12 bases between. Germline CDR1 is SQVTM and CDR2 is ANQGSEA.

This receptor was obtained from a human donor with alopecia areata. The chain couples TRBV29-1 to TRBJ1-6; D ambiguous. The specimen was NKG2D-low CD8+ T cells sorted from blood. The CDR3: CSALTSDNSPLHF. CDR3 sequence (DNA): TGCAGCGCACTGACTTCGGATAATTCACCCCTCCACTTT. Full variable domain (outside the CDR3, taken from reference TRBV29-1 and TRBJ1-6): SAVISQKPSRDICQRGTSLTIQCQVDSQVTMMFWYRQQPGQSLTLIATANQGSEATYESGFVIDKFPISRPNLTFSTLTVSNMSPEDSSIYLCSALTSDNSPLHFGNGTRLTVT.